This TCR beta chain was obtained from a study of regulatory T cells in long-lasting Graves disease. This clonotype was found many times. Its specificity is not known. Sequencing libraries for TCR beta were prepared with iRepertoire HTBI primers and Arm-PCR of CDR3 regions. Using its own MiXCR run on the multiplex PCR reads, TCRdb lists one record per CDR3 protein. The sample yields about 470,000 distinct CDR3 sequences, under 25% seen once. Study-level results: Thyroid tissue was not sampled; only peripheral blood was. It was possible that the small sample size reduced accuracy.

Time point in this sample: persistent/refractory GD, antithyroid drugs over 5 years with positive TRAb. Construction of the TCR library relied on RNA isolated from PBMCs. American Thyroid Association guidelines defined Graves' disease diagnosis. Germline-derived CDR1 and CDR2 are SGHDT and YYEEEE. Trimming took off 5 bases at V and 11 bases at J, with 17 bases between the two ends. The CDR3 runs to 12 residues. This chain connects TRBV5-6 to TRBJ2-7, with D possibly TRBD2 on 6 matching bases. The sequenced sample was peripheral blood mononuclear cells (PBMCs), obtained when the disease was refractory, from a patient treated with antithyroid drugs. The TCR was taken from a female donor with Graves disease. CDR3 sequence reads: CASSQGGTQEYF. As DNA, the CDR3 is TGTGCCAGCAGTCAAGGAGGGACTCAGGAGTACTTC. Drawing the rest from reference TRBV5-6 and TRBJ2-7, the complete variable domain is DAGVTQSPTHLIKTRGQQVTLRCSPKSGHDTVSWYQQALGQGPQFIFQYYEEEERQRGNFPDRFSGHQFPNYSSELNVNALLLGDSALYLCASSQGGTQEYFGPGTRLTVT.